A single sample is the source of the 9 T cell receptor beta chains below, sequenced in a study of shared clonotypes between healthy human individuals (dated by TCRdb to 2018 to 2020). The library relied on the immunoSEQ multiplex PCR assay. The immuneACCESS repertoire file appears here via TCRdb, limited to in-frame rearrangements. These files lack a portion of the clones; in checked studies, under half of the deficit traces to unresolved V genes, and the cause of the others is not known. This sample lists about a million clones; 76% were detected once. Of the sample, approximately 1.5% falls within the top ten clones. The specimen sequenced was memory CD4+ T cells sorted from blood. Reading the label with the study, this specimen's cell subset or site is: CD45RA-negative fraction. These receptors were obtained from a young man in good health.

This rearrangement joins TRBV5-6 to TRBJ2-5; TRBD1 agrees at 7 bases. With V trimmed by 5 bases and J by 4 bases, 8 bases remained unmatched. CDR3 length: 14 amino acids. Germline V gene data show CDR1 as SGHDT and CDR2 as YYEEEE. CDR3 sequence reads: CASRSQGGGETQYF. CDR3 sequence (DNA): TGTGCCAGCAGATCTCAAGGGGGCGGAGAGACCCAGTACTTC.

The V and J genes are TRBV21-1 and TRBJ1-1; the table calls TRBD1, which could not be checked here. TRBV21-1 corresponds to a pseudogene. This CDR3 has 19 amino acids. This CDR3 reads CARVSGNFGQGVRSAEAFF. CDR3 sequence (DNA): TGTGCCAGGGTCTCTGGGAATTTTGGACAGGGGGTGCGCAGCGCTGAAGCTTTCTTT.

The rearrangement links TRBV4-1 to TRBJ2-7; no clear D gene. V lost 0 bases to trimming and J lost 4 bases, with 7 bases between them. Germline V gene lookup returns CDR1 MGHRA and CDR2 YSYEKL. The CDR3 spans 13 residues. The CDR3 DNA reads TGCGCCAGCAGCCAAGATTGGCAGTACGAGCAGTACTTC. Amino acid sequence: CASSQDWQYEQYF.

This sequence joins TRBV2 and TRBJ2-5; 7 bases are shared with TRBD1. After removal of 6 bases from V and 2 bases from J, the junction contained 3 bases not matched to a gene. The germline V gene has CDR1 SNHLY and CDR2 FYNNEI. The CDR3 length is 13 residues. CDR3 sequence reads: CASRQGRQETQYF. For the CDR3, the DNA is TGTGCCAGCAGACAGGGGCGGCAAGAGACCCAGTACTTC.

The genes are TRBV28 and TRBJ1-2; D gene uncertain. V was shortened by 5 bases and J by 5 bases, with 9 bases between the two germline ends. From germline, CDR1 is MDHEN and CDR2 SYDVKM. CDR3 length equals 12 residues. The CDR3 sequence is CASSLRRYGYTF. CDR3 in DNA: TGTGCCAGCAGTCTTCGGAGATATGGCTACACCTTC.

The V call is TRBV5-5, the J call TRBJ1-2; 7 positions match TRBD1. Germline CDR1 reads SGHKS; CDR2 reads YYEKEE (reference sequence). The CDR3 consists of 16 residues. The junction had 6 bases not matched to a gene; V was cut back by 0 bases and J by 1 base. The CDR3, as DNA: TGTGCCAGCAGCTTGGCCGGGACAGTAGTTAACTATGGCTACACCTTC. Its translation: CASSLAGTVVNYGYTF. Complete variable domain (other parts from reference TRBV5-5 and TRBJ1-2): DAGVTQSPTHLIKTRGQQVTLRCSPISGHKSVSWYQQVLGQGPQFIFQYYEKEERGRGNFPDRFSARQFPNYSSELNVNALLLGDSALYLCASSLAGTVVNYGYTFGSGTRLTVV.

The chain couples TRBV18 to TRBJ2-7; D is unclear. The CDR3 is made up of 14 amino acids. The V end was cut by 0 bases, the J end by 6 bases, with 12 bases between. From germline, CDR1 is KGHSH and CDR2 LQKENI. This CDR3 is CASSPPMGPGEQYF. The CDR3 nucleotides read TGTGCCAGCTCACCACCTATGGGTCCGGGCGAGCAGTACTTC.

The genes are TRBV6-6 and TRBJ1-2, with D possibly TRBD1 on 5 matching bases. The V gene's germline CDR1 is MNHNY and CDR2 SVGAGI (reference sequence). V was shortened by 6 bases and J by 6 bases, with 14 bases between the two germline ends. This CDR3 has 13 amino acids. The CDR3 region is CASRTGQINGYTF. CDR3 nucleotides: TGTGCCAGCAGGACGGGGCAGATAAATGGCTACACCTTC.

This chain links TRBV18 with TRBJ1-2, with unresolved D. Germline values: CDR1 KGHSH, CDR2 LQKENI. The CDR3 extends over 14 amino acids. V dropped 3 bases and J dropped 0 bases, with 8 bases sitting between them. The CDR3 reads CASSPGTTNYGYTF. The CDR3 DNA is TGTGCCAGCTCACCGGGTACTACTAACTATGGCTACACCTTC. Together with reference TRBV18 and TRBJ1-2, the CDR3 gives the full variable domain: NAGVMQNPRHLVRRRGQEARLRCSPMKGHSHVYWYRQLPEEGLKFMVYLQKENIIDESGMPKERFSAEFPKEGPSILRIQQVVRGDSAAYFCASSPGTTNYGYTFGSGTRLTVV.